This T cell receptor beta chain came from a study of regulatory T cells in long-lasting Graves disease. Time point specified: newly diagnosed GD, antithyroid drugs for less than 3 months. From PBMCs, RNA was extracted and then used to make the TCR library. The sample holds a few counts of this clonotype. According to the study, TCR beta libraries were built with iRepertoire HTBI primers and CDR3-region Arm-PCR. TCRdb reanalysed the multiplex PCR reads using MiXCR and keeps one entry per CDR3 protein. Of fewer than 450,000 distinct CDR3 sequences in the sample, 15% are singletons; the top ten hold under 9%. CDR3 length equals 16 residues. The V gene lost 1 base and the J gene lost 3 bases, with 14 bases spanning the gap. Germline lookup yields CDR1 SGHRS and CDR2 YFSETQ. In addition, the sample was reused for a study of T cells in Graves' hyperthyroidism and ophthalmopathy. That report adds: A set of HTBI primers served as the primers for a first-round RT-PCR of the TCR CDR3.

The V gene is TRBV5-1, the J gene TRBJ1-5; D is possibly TRBD1 (6 bases). This specimen consisted of peripheral blood mononuclear cells (PBMCs), obtained at new diagnosis, from a patient treated with antithyroid drugs. The sequence came from a woman between 40 and 50 years old with Graves disease. The CDR3 loop reads CASSLRPGDLNQPQHF. The DNA of the CDR3 is TGCGCCAGCAGCTTGAGGCCAGGGGATCTCAATCAGCCCCAGCATTTT.